This T cell receptor (beta chain) stems from a study of T cell repertoires in cytomegalovirus infection. Across the study: Public TCR beta signatures were indicative of both CMV infection and a matching HLA type. General study points: Summed public TCR beta family frequency identified CMV carriers bearing the relevant HLA.

One entry per CDR3 protein results from TCRdb running MiXCR on the reads. The table lists 300,000 to 450,000 distinct CDR3 sequences, approximately 18% of them singletons. Turning to this clonotype: What it recognizes is unknown.

The germline gives CDR1 DFQATT, CDR2 SNEGSKA (reference sequence). Trimming removed 3 bases at V and 6 bases at J, with 8 bases between. The CDR3 length is 11 residues. Material: PBMCs. V gene TRBV20-1 combines with J gene TRBJ2-5, with D unclear. The sequence came from a human donor in good health (CMV status not recorded). Some clones in this sample may be carry-over from other donors' samples. The CDR3, as DNA: TGCAGTGCTAGGGTGGGGAAGACCCAGTACTTC. Translating it yields CSARVGKTQYF.